The 30 T cell receptor beta chains below all came from one sample that was sequenced in a study of T cells expressing NK-cell markers. Reanalyzing the 5' RACE reads, TCRdb keeps one entry per CDR3 protein, without DNA. This specimen shows a few hundred thousand distinct CDR3 sequences; the ten leading clones hold 4% to 6.5%. The sequencing sample was made of blood T cells: a sorted CD56 or NKG2C T cell subset, CD4+ or CD8+ T cells, or bulk PBMC T cells (not recorded which). These receptors all come from a man aged 18-69 years in good health.

Here the CDR3 reads CASSQQGIHTEAFF. The chain links TRBV4-2 to TRBJ1-1; the D call from TCRdb, TRBD1, cannot be confirmed without DNA. The CDR3 totals 14 residues. Germline CDR1 reads LGHNA; CDR2 reads YNFKEQ.

The chain links TRBV12-3 or TRBV12-4 to TRBJ2-1; TCRdb's D gene call, TRBD1, goes unchecked for lack of DNA. The CDR3 is 14 amino acids. The CDR3 protein is CASIPRRGIIEQFF.

The chain uses TRBV12-3 or TRBV12-4 and TRBJ1-3. This CDR3 spans 16 amino acids. CDR3 residues: CASSFAGGISGNTIYF.

The rearrangement uses TRBV2 and TRBJ2-7; as DNA is missing, the TRBD2 call by TCRdb cannot be tested. Germline CDR1 is SNHLY and CDR2 is FYNNEI. This CDR3 contains 13 residues. CDR3 region: CASTGGGWYEQYF.

This chain's CDR3 is CSAQGLAGDYNEQFF. V and J are TRBV20-1 and TRBJ2-1; checking the TCRdb D call of TRBD2 is not possible without DNA. The CDR3 sequence is 15 residues long. Germline CDR1 reads DFQATT; CDR2 reads SNEGSKA (reference sequence).

The rearrangement links TRBV7-2 to TRBJ1-1; as DNA is missing, the TRBD1 call by TCRdb cannot be tested. Germline V gene lookup returns CDR1 SGHTA and CDR2 FQGNSA. This CDR3 has 15 residues. The CDR3: CASSHGGGYATEAFF.

CDR3 loop: CASSQEGNTYYEQYF. This chain joins TRBV3-1 and TRBJ2-7. This CDR3 comprises 15 residues. CDR1 and CDR2 from the germline V gene are LGHDT and YNNKEL (reference sequence).

V usage is TRBV19 and J usage is TRBJ2-7; TCRdb reports TRBD1, a call that lacks DNA to check it against. CDR3 length: 14 residues. Per germline, CDR1 LNHDA and CDR2 SQIVND (reference sequence). The chain's CDR3 is CASNPGTSLREQYF.

The V and J genes are TRBV20-1 and TRBJ2-5; there is no DNA to check the TCRdb D call of TRBD1. CDR1 is DFQATT, CDR2 SNEGSKA, per germline (reference sequence). There are 14 residues in the CDR3. This CDR3 is CSASQGAGAETQYF.

V gene TRBV6-5 combines with J gene TRBJ2-5; TCRdb designates TRBD2, a call that cannot be tested without DNA. This CDR3 has 17 amino acids. Per germline, CDR1 MNHEY and CDR2 SVGAGI. CDR3 amino acids: CASSYDEGGGEHWTQYF.

The chain couples TRBV28 to TRBJ2-1; no DNA is available, so the TRBD2 call from TCRdb remains unchecked. Germline CDR1 and CDR2: MDHEN and SYDVKM. The CDR3 is 16 residues long. The CDR3 sequence is CASSSRTSGGAGKQFF.

The J gene is TRBJ2-2, the V gene TRBV6-1; absent DNA, TCRdb's TRBD1 call cannot be checked. Germline CDR1 and CDR2: MNHNS and SASEGT. CDR3 length: 16 residues. The CDR3 spells CASSPRDRGSTGELFF.

The genes are TRBV6-1 and TRBJ2-3; TCRdb names TRBD2, which stays unverified in the absence of DNA. The CDR3 is made up of 16 amino acids. Germline CDR1 is MNHNS and CDR2 is SASEGT. The CDR3 sequence: CASIERVWRGSDTQYF.

CDR3 region: CASSTRGPRSTDTQYF. This chain uses TRBV7-8 with TRBJ2-3; with no DNA, the TCRdb D assignment of TRBD1 cannot be verified. Germline values: CDR1 SGHVS, CDR2 FQNEAQ. This CDR3 is built from 16 residues.

The chain has TRBV20-1 and TRBJ2-1; absent DNA, TCRdb's TRBD2 call cannot be checked. The CDR3 totals 13 residues. CDR1 is DFQATT, CDR2 SNEGSKA, per germline (reference sequence). The CDR3 loop is CSAGLAGGNEQFF.

This rearrangement joins TRBV18 to TRBJ1-1. Germline CDR1 is KGHSH and CDR2 is LQKENI. The CDR3 sequence is 14 residues long. CDR3: CASSPGIQNTEAFF.

The rearrangement joins TRBV6-5 to TRBJ2-5; TCRdb indicates TRBD1, and absent DNA this call remains unverified. CDR1 and CDR2 from the germline V gene are MNHEY and SVGAGI. CDR3 length: 12 residues. CDR3 protein: CASGGASETQYF.

The chain is built from TRBV20-1 and TRBJ2-3; as DNA is missing, the TRBD1 call by TCRdb cannot be tested. The CDR3 length is 14 residues. Per the germline V gene, CDR1 is DFQATT and CDR2 is SNEGSKA (reference sequence). The CDR3: CSARVTRGADTQYF.

V is TRBV3-1 and J is TRBJ2-5; TCRdb designates TRBD2, a call that cannot be tested without DNA. The CDR3 has 16 residues. Germline values: CDR1 LGHDT, CDR2 YNNKEL (reference sequence). The CDR3 loop is CASSQVWTTPPETQYF.

This chain joins TRBV29-1 and TRBJ2-7. This CDR3 comprises 12 residues. Germline CDR1 is SQVTM and CDR2 is ANQGSEA. The CDR3 reads CSVENRPYEQYF.

CDR3: CASIGGQEHSYEQYF. The chain employs TRBV28 and TRBJ2-7; TCRdb outputs TRBD2, but without DNA this stays unchecked. The CDR3 has 15 residues. Germline loops: CDR1 MDHEN, CDR2 SYDVKM.

The chain has TRBV12-3 or TRBV12-4 and TRBJ2-3. This CDR3 region has 16 residues. The CDR3 loop reads CASSPWTGKGTDTQYF.

This chain joins TRBV27 and TRBJ2-1; TCRdb calls TRBD1, which cannot be checked without DNA. Looked up from germline, CDR1 is MNHEY and CDR2 is SMNVEV (reference sequence). The CDR3 is 14 amino acids. CDR3 region: CASSLLWGNNEQFF.

The rearrangement uses TRBV5-4 and TRBJ2-3; TCRdb's D gene call, TRBD2, goes unchecked for lack of DNA. There are 15 residues in the CDR3. Germline-derived CDR1 and CDR2 are SGHNT and YYREEE (reference sequence). CDR3 in amino acids: CASSPALALTDTQYF.

The rearrangement links TRBV7-8 to TRBJ2-7; no DNA is available, so the TRBD1 call from TCRdb remains unchecked. This CDR3 spans 15 amino acids. Germline V lookup: CDR1 SGHVS, CDR2 FQNEAQ. CDR3 region: CASSTNRGGFYEQYF.

The chain is built from TRBV5-1 and TRBJ1-2; without DNA, the TCRdb call of TRBD1 cannot be checked. The CDR3 loop spans 16 amino acids. Per germline, CDR1 SGHRS and CDR2 YFSETQ. This chain's CDR3 is CASSSLGQGKGSGYTF.

This chain connects TRBV5-6 to TRBJ2-1; TCRdb picks TRBD1, but there is no DNA to check that call. Germline V CDR1 and CDR2: SGHDT, YYEEEE. There are 12 residues in the CDR3. The CDR3 sequence: CASSRPGQREFF.

The rearrangement joins TRBV5-1 to TRBJ2-1; TCRdb's D call of TRBD2 is untestable without DNA. The CDR3 extends over 14 amino acids. The germline gives CDR1 SGHRS, CDR2 YFSETQ. The CDR3 loop reads CASSLDGRAYEQFF.

The chain is built from TRBV12-3 or TRBV12-4 and TRBJ1-6; checking the TCRdb D call of TRBD1 is not possible without DNA. This CDR3 contains 17 residues. CDR3 residues: CASSFSGGRFGNSPLHF.

The chain couples TRBV11-2 to TRBJ2-5; TCRdb lists TRBD1, though no DNA is available to test this call. CDR1 and CDR2 (germline): SGHAT, FQNNGV. The CDR3 extends over 15 amino acids. CDR3 region: CASSSRSGFQETQYF.